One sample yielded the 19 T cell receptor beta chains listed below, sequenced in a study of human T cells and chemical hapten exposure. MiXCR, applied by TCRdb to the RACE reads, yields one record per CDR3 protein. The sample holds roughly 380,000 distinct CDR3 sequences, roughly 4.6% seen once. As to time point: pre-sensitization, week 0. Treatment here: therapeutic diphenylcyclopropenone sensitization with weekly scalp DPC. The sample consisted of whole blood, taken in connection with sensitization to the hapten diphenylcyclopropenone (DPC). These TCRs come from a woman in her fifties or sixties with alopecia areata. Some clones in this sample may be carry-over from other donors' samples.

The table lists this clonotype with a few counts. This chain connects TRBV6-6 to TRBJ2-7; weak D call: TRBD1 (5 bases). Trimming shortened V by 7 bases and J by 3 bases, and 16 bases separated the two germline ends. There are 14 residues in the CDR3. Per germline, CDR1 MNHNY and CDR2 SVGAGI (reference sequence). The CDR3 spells CASTQLGAVYEQYF. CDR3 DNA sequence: TGTGCCAGCACCCAATTAGGGGCCGTCTACGAGCAGTACTTC.

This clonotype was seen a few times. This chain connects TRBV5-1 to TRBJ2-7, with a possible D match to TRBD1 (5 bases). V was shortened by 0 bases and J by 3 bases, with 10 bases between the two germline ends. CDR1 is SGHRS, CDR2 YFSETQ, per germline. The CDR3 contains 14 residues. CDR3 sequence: CASSLGQLNYEQYF. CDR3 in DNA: TGCGCCAGCAGCTTGGGACAGCTTAACTACGAGCAGTACTTC.

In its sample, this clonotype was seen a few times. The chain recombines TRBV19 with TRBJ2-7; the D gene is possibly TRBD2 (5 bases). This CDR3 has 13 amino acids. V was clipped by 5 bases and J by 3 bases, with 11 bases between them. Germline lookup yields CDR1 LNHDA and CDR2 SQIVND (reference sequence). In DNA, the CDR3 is TGTGCCAGTAGTGTACGGGGTCACTACGAGCAGTACTTC. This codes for CASSVRGHYEQYF.

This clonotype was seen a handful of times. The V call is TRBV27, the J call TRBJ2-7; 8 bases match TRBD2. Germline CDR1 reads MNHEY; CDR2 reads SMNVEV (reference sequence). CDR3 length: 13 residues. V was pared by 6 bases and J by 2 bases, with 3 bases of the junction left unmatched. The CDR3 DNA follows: TGTGCCAGCAGATCCGGGAGGGCCTACGAGCAGTACTTC. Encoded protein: CASRSGRAYEQYF.

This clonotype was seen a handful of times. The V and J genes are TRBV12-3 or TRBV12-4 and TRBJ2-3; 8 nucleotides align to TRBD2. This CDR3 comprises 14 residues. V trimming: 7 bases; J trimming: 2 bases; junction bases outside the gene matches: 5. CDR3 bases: TGTGCCAGCACCCGGGGGGGCAACACAGATACGCAGTATTTT. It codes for CASTRGGNTDTQYF.

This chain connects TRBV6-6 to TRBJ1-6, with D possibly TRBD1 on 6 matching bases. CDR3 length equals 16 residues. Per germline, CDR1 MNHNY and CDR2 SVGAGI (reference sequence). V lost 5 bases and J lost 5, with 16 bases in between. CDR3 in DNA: TGTGCCAGCAGTGCACTCCCCGGGACACATAATTCACCCCTCCACTTT. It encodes CASSALPGTHNSPLHF.

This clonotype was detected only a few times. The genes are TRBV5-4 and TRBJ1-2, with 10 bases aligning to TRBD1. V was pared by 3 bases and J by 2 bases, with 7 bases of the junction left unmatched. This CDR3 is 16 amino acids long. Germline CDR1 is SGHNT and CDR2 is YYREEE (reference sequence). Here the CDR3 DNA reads TGTGCCAGCAGCTCAGGACAGGGGGAAATCAACTATGGCTACACCTTC. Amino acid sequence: CASSSGQGEINYGYTF. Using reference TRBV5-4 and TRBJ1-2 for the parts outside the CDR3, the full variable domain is ETGVTQSPTHLIKTRGQQVTLRCSSQSGHNTVSWYQQALGQGPQFIFQYYREEENGRGNFPPRFSGLQFPNYSSELNVNALELDDSALYLCASSSGQGEINYGYTFGSGTRLTVV.

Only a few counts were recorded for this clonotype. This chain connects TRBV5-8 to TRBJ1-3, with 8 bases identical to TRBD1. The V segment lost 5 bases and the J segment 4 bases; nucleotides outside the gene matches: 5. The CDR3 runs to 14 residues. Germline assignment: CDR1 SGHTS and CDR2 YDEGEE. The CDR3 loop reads CASRGTGLGNTIYF. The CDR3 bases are TGTGCCAGCAGGGGGACAGGACTCGGAAACACCATATATTTT.

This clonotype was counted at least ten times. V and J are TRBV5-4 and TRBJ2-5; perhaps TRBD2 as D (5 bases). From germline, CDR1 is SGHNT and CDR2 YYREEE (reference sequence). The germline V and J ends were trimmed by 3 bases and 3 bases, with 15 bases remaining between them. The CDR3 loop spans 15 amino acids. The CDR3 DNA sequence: TGTGCCAGCAGCTCCCTTGGCGGGTCCGAAGAGACCCAGTACTTC. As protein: CASSSLGGSEETQYF.

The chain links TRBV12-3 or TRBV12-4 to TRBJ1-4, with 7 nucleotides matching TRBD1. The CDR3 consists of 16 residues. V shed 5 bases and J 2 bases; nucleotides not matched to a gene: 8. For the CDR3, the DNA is TGTGCCAGCAGTCACCGACAGGGCCCGACTAATGAAAAACTGTTTTTT. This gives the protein CASSHRQGPTNEKLFF.

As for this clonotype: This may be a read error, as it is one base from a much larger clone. CDR3 sequence: CSAKGQGFGAFF. The CDR3 nucleotides are TGCAGTGCCAAGGGACAGGGCTTCGGAGCTTTCTTT. The chain carries TRBV20-1 and TRBJ1-1, with TRBD1 matching over 9 bases. V lost 6 bases to trimming and J lost 10 bases; unmatched junction nucleotides: 9. The CDR3 totals 12 residues. The germline gives CDR1 DFQATT, CDR2 SNEGSKA (reference sequence).

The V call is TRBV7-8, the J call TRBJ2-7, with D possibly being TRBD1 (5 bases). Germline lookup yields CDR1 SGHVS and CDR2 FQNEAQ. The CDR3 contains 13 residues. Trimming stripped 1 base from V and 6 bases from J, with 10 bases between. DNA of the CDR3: TGTGCCAGCAGCTTAGAACAGGCCCGCGAGCAGTACTTC. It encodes CASSLEQAREQYF.

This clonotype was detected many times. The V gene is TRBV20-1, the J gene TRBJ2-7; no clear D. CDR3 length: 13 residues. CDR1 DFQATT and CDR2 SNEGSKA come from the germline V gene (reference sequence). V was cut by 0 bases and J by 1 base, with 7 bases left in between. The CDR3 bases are TGCAGTGCTAGAGATGTTAGTTCCTACGAGCAGTACTTC. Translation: CSARDVSSYEQYF.

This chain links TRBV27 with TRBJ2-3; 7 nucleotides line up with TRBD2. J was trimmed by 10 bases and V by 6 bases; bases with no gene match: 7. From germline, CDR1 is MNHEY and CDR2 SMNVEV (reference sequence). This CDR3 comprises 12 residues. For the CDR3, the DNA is TGTGCCAGCAGGGCGGGAGTTGGCGCGCAGTATTTT. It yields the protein CASRAGVGAQYF.

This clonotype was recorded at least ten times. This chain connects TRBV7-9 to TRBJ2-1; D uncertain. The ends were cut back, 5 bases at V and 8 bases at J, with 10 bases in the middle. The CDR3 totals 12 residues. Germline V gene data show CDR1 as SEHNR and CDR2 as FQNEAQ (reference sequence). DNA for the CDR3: TGTGCCAGCAGCCCACAGATCGATGAGCAGTTCTTC. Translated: CASSPQIDEQFF.

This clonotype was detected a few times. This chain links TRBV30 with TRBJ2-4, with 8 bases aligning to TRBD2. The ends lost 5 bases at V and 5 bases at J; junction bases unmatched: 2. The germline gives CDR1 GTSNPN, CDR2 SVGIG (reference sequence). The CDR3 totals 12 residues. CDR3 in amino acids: CAWAGGENIQYF. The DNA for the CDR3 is TGTGCCTGGGCGGGGGGCGAAAACATTCAGTACTTC.

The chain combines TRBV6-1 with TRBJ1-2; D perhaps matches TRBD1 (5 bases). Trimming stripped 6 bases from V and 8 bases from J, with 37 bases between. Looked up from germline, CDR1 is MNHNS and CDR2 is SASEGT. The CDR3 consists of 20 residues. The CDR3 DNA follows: TGTGCCAGCAGAAAGGGGACGGCCGGACTGGTCTCCGGGAGTACGGTGGGCTACACCTTC. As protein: CASRKGTAGLVSGSTVGYTF.

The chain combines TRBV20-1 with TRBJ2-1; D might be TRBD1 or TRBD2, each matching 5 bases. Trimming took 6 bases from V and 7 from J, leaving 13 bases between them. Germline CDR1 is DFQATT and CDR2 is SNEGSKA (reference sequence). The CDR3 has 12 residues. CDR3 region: CSATGTTNEQFF. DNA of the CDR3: TGCAGTGCCACCGGGACCACTAATGAGCAGTTCTTC.

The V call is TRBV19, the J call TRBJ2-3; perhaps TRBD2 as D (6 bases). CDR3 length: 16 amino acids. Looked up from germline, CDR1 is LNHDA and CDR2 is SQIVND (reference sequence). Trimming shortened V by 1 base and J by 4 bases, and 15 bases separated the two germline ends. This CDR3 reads CASSIVSGEGADTQYF. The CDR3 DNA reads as TGTGCCAGTAGTATAGTTTCGGGGGAAGGCGCAGATACGCAGTATTTT.